These 4 T cell receptor beta chains were all obtained from the same sample, sequenced in a study of tumor and adjacent non-tumor tissue in lung cancer. The template was RNA from unsorted bulk tissue. The library came from three nested PCR rounds adapted from ARM-PCR protocols. One entry per CDR3 protein, called by TCRdb with MiXCR from the multiplex PCR reads. Found here are around 210,000 distinct CDR3 sequences, less than 80% of them singletons; the top ten hold about 23%. The specimen was lung tumor tissue. The receptors come from a man aged 55 to 69 with non-small cell lung cancer.

As to this clonotype: At one of its ends the junction is not consistent with the germline gene, which may arise from a read error. Here the CDR3 DNA reads TGCAGTGTTAGAACTAGCGGTGTCAGTGAGCAGTTCTTC. This gives the protein CSVRTSGVSEQFF. The chain recombines TRBV20-1 with TRBJ2-1; the match to TRBD2 covers 8 bases. Germline values: CDR1 DFQATT, CDR2 SNEGSKA (reference sequence). This CDR3 is 13 amino acids long.

As for this clonotype: At one boundary the junction diverges from the germline segment, which might be a read error. The chain couples TRBV12-3 or TRBV12-4 to TRBJ2-3; D not certain. CDR3 length: 13 amino acids. The CDR3 region has the DNA TGTGTCTGCACCCCCGTTAGCACAGACACGCAGTATTTT. Residues: CVCTPVSTDTQYF.

In the case of this clonotype: The final CDR3 position lacks the conserved phenylalanine or tryptophan, pointing to a likely read error. The V and J genes are TRBV6-2 or TRBV6-3 and TRBJ2-1; TRBD1 might be the D (6 bases). The V gene's germline CDR1 is MNHEY and CDR2 SVGEGT. CDR3 length: 14 residues. V gave up 6 bases and J gave up 9 bases, with 18 bases separating them. The chain's CDR3 is CASSDRTARSEQFS. CDR3 bases: TGTGCCAGCAGCGACCGGACAGCCCGCAGTGAGCAGTTCTCC.

On this clonotype itself: A junction boundary mismatches the germline segment, possibly from a read error. The chain recombines TRBV12-5 with TRBJ1-6; tentative D call: TRBD1 (6 bases). The CDR3 is 20 residues long. Germline CDR1 is LGHNT and CDR2 is FRNRAP. The CDR3 loop reads CASALGTNRLESSYNSALHF. The CDR3 DNA reads as TGTGCTAGTGCCCTGGGGACAAACAGGCTTGAGAGCTCCTATAATTCAGCCCTCCACTTT.